This T cell receptor (beta chain) was recovered during a study of control samples from healthy donors and cancer patients. Germline V gene data show CDR1 as SGHTA and CDR2 as FQGNSA. V lost 5 bases and J 1 base, leaving 13 bases between the germline ends. This CDR3 region has 15 residues. The data were produced by immunoSEQ multiplex PCR, yet TCRdb's version contains in-frame clones alone and is incomplete. The sample consists of roughly 150,000 clones, approximately 86% of them appearing once. The chain is built from TRBV7-2 and TRBJ2-3; D possibly matches TRBD1 or TRBD2 (5 bases each). The sequencing input was blood. The clonotype originates from a man in his late teens or twenties in good health. CDR3: CASSARDEGTDTQYF. CDR3 sequence (DNA): TGTGCCAGCAGCGCCCGGGACGAGGGCACAGATACGCAGTATTTT.